The 9 T cell receptor beta chains below were found in one sample sequenced in a study of T cell responses to AZD1222 COVID-19 vaccine (dated by TCRdb to about 2021). Per the publication, the time point label means: baseline before first vaccination. The library was made by the immunoSEQ multiplex PCR assay. What TCRdb holds here is the immuneACCESS table cut down to in-frame rearrangements. Part of the clones is not present; checked against another copy, under half of the missing clones reflect an unresolved V gene, and the others are unexplained. Here the sample has approximately 140,000 clones; roughly 91% occur a single time. Clones ranked in the top ten supply about 1.9% of the sample. Sequenced material: peripheral blood, taken on day 0 of AZD1222 vaccination. These receptor sequences come from an adult in good health.

The chain has TRBV6-6 and TRBJ2-3, with a possible D match to TRBD1 (6 bases). V was clipped by 6 bases and J by 3 bases, with 13 bases between them. The germline V gene encodes CDR1 MNHNY and CDR2 SVGAGI (reference sequence). The CDR3 spans 14 residues. CDR3 sequence reads: CASSLGAVTDTQYF. The CDR3 nucleotides read TGTGCCAGCAGCCTGGGGGCCGTTACAGATACGCAGTATTTT.

This clone was found once. The sample holds other DNA sequences that translate to the same CDR3. This chain uses TRBV15 with TRBJ1-4; D remains ambiguous. This CDR3 spans 13 amino acids. Trimming shortened V by 1 base and J by 3 bases, and 3 bases separated the two germline ends. CDR1 is LNHNV and CDR2 is YYDKDF in the germline V gene (reference sequence). The CDR3 bases are TGTGCCACCAGCAGAGGGTCTAATGAAAAACTGTTTTTT. It is translated as CATSRGSNEKLFF.

The chain couples TRBV27 to TRBJ1-1; D not resolved. CDR1 MNHEY and CDR2 SMNVEV come from the germline V gene (reference sequence). The CDR3 is 18 amino acids. V was pared by 1 base and J by 0 bases, with 18 bases between. CDR3 region: CASSLYPPKDAMNTEAFF. CDR3 in DNA: TGTGCCAGCAGTTTATACCCCCCCAAGGATGCCATGAACACTGAAGCTTTCTTT.

In its sample, this clone was seen once. The CDR3 sequence is CASSLDRQNTGELFF. CDR3 nucleotide sequence: TGTGCCAGCAGCTTGGACAGGCAGAACACCGGGGAGCTGTTTTTT. The chain has TRBV11-2 and TRBJ2-2, with 7 bases fitting TRBD1. The germline gives CDR1 SGHAT, CDR2 FQNNGV. The CDR3 length is 15 residues. V was clipped by 3 bases and J by 1 base; unmatched bases: 2.

The chain combines TRBV7-2 with TRBJ2-4; D may be TRBD2 (5 bases). Trimming took off 6 bases at V and 9 bases at J, with 18 bases between the two ends. Germline loops: CDR1 SGHTA, CDR2 FQGNSA. The CDR3 is 14 amino acids. The CDR3 loop is CASSLTREGRIQYF. The CDR3 DNA sequence: TGTGCCAGCAGTCTTACTCGAGAGGGTCGCATTCAGTACTTC.

The rearrangement joins TRBV3-1 (or the pseudogene TRBV3-2) to TRBJ1-6; D unclear. Germline-derived CDR1 and CDR2 are LGHDT and YNNKEL (reference sequence). The length of the CDR3 is 14 residues. The V end lost 1 base, the J end lost 14 bases, and 15 bases lay between the germline ends. DNA for the CDR3: TGTGCCAGCAGCCAAGGTGCGGACTCCCTATCCCTCCACTTT. Protein product: CASSQGADSLSLHF.

This chain connects TRBV6-5 to TRBJ1-5; 8 bases agree with TRBD1. CDR1 is MNHEY and CDR2 is SVGAGI in the germline V gene. V was pared by 6 bases and J by 3 bases, with 7 bases of the junction left unmatched. The CDR3 length is 15 residues. The CDR3 loop is CASSPGQANNQPQHF. In DNA form, the CDR3 reads TGTGCCAGCAGCCCGGGACAGGCGAACAATCAGCCCCAGCATTTT.

The chain links TRBV6-2 or TRBV6-3 to TRBJ2-7; D is perhaps TRBD1 (6 bases). Germline CDR1 and CDR2: MNHEY and SVGEGT. Trimming removed 2 bases from V and 0 bases from J, with 14 bases in between. The CDR3 extends over 16 amino acids. The CDR3 region is CASSYASDRYSYEQYF. The DNA of the CDR3 is TGTGCCAGCAGTTACGCATCCGACAGGTACTCCTACGAGCAGTACTTC.

Note on this clone: The sample has other DNA sequences that encode this CDR3 too. V and J are TRBV5-4 and TRBJ2-2, with unresolved D. The CDR3 has 15 residues. Trimming removed 0 bases from V and 1 base from J, with 7 bases in between. Germline CDR1 SGHNT, CDR2 YYREEE (reference sequence). The CDR3 coding sequence is TGTGCCAGCAGCTTGGCACAAATGAACACCGGGGAGCTGTTTTTT. The encoded protein is CASSLAQMNTGELFF.